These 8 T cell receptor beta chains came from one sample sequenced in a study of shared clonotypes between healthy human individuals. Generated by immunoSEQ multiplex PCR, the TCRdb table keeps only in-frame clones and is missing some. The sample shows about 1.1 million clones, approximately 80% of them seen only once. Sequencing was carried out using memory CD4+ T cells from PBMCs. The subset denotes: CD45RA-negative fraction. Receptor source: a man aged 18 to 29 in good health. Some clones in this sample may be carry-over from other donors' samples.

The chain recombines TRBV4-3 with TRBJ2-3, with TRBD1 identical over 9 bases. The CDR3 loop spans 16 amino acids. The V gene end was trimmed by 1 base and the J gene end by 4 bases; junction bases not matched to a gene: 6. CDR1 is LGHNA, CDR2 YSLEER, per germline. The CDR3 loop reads CASSQGGTGGPDTQYF. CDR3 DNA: TGCGCCAGCAGCCAAGGAGGTACAGGGGGCCCAGATACGCAGTATTTT.

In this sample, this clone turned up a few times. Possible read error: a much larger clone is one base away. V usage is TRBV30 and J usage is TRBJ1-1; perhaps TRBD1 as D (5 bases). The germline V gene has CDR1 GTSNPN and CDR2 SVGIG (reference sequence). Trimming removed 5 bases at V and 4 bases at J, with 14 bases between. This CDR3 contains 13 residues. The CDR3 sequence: CAWDQRRGTEAFF. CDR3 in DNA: TGTGCCTGGGACCAGAGGAGGGGCACTGAAGCTTTCTTT.

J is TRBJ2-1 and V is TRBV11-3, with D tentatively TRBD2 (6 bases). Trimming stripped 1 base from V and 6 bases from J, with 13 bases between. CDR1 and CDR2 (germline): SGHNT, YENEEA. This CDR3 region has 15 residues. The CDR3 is CASSLGSGRGNEQFF. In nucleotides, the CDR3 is TGTGCCAGCAGCTTAGGTAGCGGACGAGGCAATGAGCAGTTCTTC.

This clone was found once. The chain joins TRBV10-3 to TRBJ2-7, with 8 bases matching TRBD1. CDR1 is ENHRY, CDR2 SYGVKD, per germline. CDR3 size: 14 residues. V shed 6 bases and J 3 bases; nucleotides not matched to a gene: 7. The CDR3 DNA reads TGTGCCATCAGAAGGACAGGGCCTCACTACGAGCAGTACTTC. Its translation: CAIRRTGPHYEQYF.

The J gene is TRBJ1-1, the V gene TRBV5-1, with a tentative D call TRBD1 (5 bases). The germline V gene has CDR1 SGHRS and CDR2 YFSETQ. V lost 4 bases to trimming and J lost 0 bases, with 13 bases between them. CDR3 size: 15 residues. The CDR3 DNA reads TGCGCCAGCAGCCCCTGGGCGGGGGTGAACACTGAAGCTTTCTTT. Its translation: CASSPWAGVNTEAFF.

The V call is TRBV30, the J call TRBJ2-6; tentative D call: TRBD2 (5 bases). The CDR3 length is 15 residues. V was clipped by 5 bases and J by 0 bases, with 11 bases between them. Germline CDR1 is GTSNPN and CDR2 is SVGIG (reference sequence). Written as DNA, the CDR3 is TGTGCCTGGGGTGGAGGTTTCTCTGGGGCCAACGTCCTGACTTTC. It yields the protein CAWGGGFSGANVLTF.

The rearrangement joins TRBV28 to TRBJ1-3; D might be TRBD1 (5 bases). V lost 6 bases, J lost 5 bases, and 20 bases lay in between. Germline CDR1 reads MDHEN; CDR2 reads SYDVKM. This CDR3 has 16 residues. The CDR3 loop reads CASSSPGTGGRNTIYF. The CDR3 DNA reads TGTGCCAGCAGCTCCCCCGGGACGGGGGGAAGAAACACCATATATTTT.

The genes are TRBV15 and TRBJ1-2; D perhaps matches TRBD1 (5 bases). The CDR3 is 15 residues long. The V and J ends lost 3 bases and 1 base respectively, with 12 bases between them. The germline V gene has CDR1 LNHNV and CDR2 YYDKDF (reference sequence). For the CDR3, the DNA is TGTGCCACCAGCAGTATGGGAGGGGTTAACTATGGCTACACCTTC. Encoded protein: CATSSMGGVNYGYTF.